The T cell receptor (beta chain) under discussion was sequenced for a study of shared clonotypes between healthy human individuals. Deletions cut 4 bases from V and 5 bases from J, with 16 bases between. The CDR3 runs to 15 residues. Germline V gene lookup returns CDR1 SGHDN and CDR2 FVKESK. TCRdb's table, derived via immunoSEQ multiplex PCR, lists solely in-frame clones and lacks some. The table records some 2.3 million clones, just over 90% of them present only once. The study enrolled healthy HIV-negative adults without recent acute infections or vaccinations as donors. The V gene is TRBV14, the J gene TRBJ2-3; D could derive from TRBD1 or TRBD2 (5 bases each). Sequencing was performed on naive CD4+ T cells from PBMCs. Subset denoted: CD45RA+ positively selected. The sequence came from a man aged 18 to 30 in good health. Some clones in this sample may be carry-over from other donors' samples. The CDR3 sequence: CASSPGTGRGDTQYF. In DNA form, the CDR3 reads TGTGCCAGCAGCCCCGGGACCGGCCGAGGAGATACGCAGTATTTT.